The TCR beta chain described here comes from a study of T-cell reconstitution after alpha-beta-depleted transplantation in children. Molecular barcoding with unique molecular identifiers was used for the TCRbeta library. Using its own MiXCR run on the PCR reads, TCRdb lists one record per CDR3 protein. The sample lists fewer than 350,000 distinct CDR3 sequences, almost 8% occurring once. Study results and caveats: Newly produced T cells mostly provided counts and TCRbeta diversity after one year, as hyperexpanded clones declined.

CDR1 is SGHVS and CDR2 is FNYEAQ in the germline V gene. The CDR3 length is 15 residues. At least ten counts were recorded for this clonotype. The target antigen is unknown. One end of the junction does not line up with germline, which may come from a read error. The sequence was obtained from a female patient under 10 years old who had a stem cell transplant for Fanconi anemia, so the T cells may come from the graft donor. The gene calls are TRBV7-6 and TRBJ1-3; D gene ambiguous. The sample in question was peripheral blood, obtained 360 days after TCRalphabeta/CD19-depleted stem cell transplant. CDR3 region: CASTLSSGAGNTIYF. As DNA, the CDR3 is TGTGCCAGCACCTTATCGAGCGGGGCTGGAAACACCATATATTTT. The whole variable domain, filled in from reference TRBV7-6 and TRBJ1-3, reads GAGVSQSPRYKVTKRGQDVALRCDPISGHVSLYWYRQALGQGPEFLTYFNYEAQQDKSGLPNDRFSAERPEGSISTLTIQRTEQRDSAMYRCASTLSSGAGNTIYFGEGSWLTVV.